Below, 25 T cell receptor beta chains from the same sample are listed, as sequenced in a study of T-cell reconstitution after alpha-beta-depleted transplantation in children. The TCRbeta library was prepared with unique molecular identifiers. TCRdb re-analysed the PCR reads in MiXCR, keeping a single row per CDR3 protein. Of 250,000 to 400,000 distinct CDR3 sequences listed, 23% were seen once; the top ten hold 10% to 11%. Sequencing was performed on PBMCs, mostly from graft donor cells, taken 180 days after TCRalphabeta/CD19-depleted stem cell transplant. These receptors all come from a male patient between 5 and 17 years old who had a stem cell transplant for acute lymphoblastic leukemia, so the T cells may come from the graft donor.

The V gene is TRBV5-5, the J gene TRBJ1-1; D may be TRBD1 (5 bases). Germline V gene lookup returns CDR1 SGHKS and CDR2 YYEKEE (reference sequence). The CDR3 runs to 15 residues. V shed 2 bases and J shed 6 bases, with 17 bases lying between them. The CDR3 bases are TGTGCCAGCAGCTTAGGGGATCCCCGAGGGGCTGAAGCTTTCTTT. Protein sequence: CASSLGDPRGAEAFF.

The rearrangement joins TRBV13 to TRBJ2-5, with TRBD2 matching 9 bases. The germline CDR1 and CDR2 sequences are PRHDT and FYEKMQ (reference sequence). The V segment lost 0 bases and the J segment 4 bases; nucleotides outside the gene matches: 6. This CDR3 has 16 amino acids. The CDR3 sequence is CASSLGGGRAGETQYF. Written as DNA, the CDR3 is TGTGCCAGCAGCTTAGGGGGCGGGAGGGCCGGAGAGACCCAGTACTTC.

This clonotype was found a few times. This rearrangement joins TRBV20-1 to TRBJ2-2; the match to TRBD2 covers 8 bases. CDR1 is DFQATT and CDR2 is SNEGSKA in the germline V gene (reference sequence). CDR3 size: 16 residues. V shed 3 bases, J shed 2 bases, and the junction held 8 bases outside the gene matches. The CDR3 is CSARGGLAGNTGELFF. CDR3 coding DNA: TGCAGTGCTAGGGGGGGGCTAGCGGGTAACACCGGGGAGCTGTTTTTT.

The chain combines TRBV12-3 or TRBV12-4 with TRBJ2-3; no reliable D call. CDR3 length: 15 amino acids. The V end was cut by 5 bases, the J end by 1 base, with 13 bases between. For the CDR3, the DNA is TGTGCCAGCAGTGCCGATAGTGGGGGCACAGATACGCAGTATTTT. Translated, it gives CASSADSGGTDTQYF.

The chain employs TRBV7-9 and TRBJ2-7; 9 nucleotides agree with TRBD1. Germline values: CDR1 SEHNR, CDR2 FQNEAQ (reference sequence). The CDR3 runs to 10 residues. The CDR3 spells CPGQGDRQYF. The CDR3 nucleotides are TGTCCGGGACAGGGCGACCGGCAGTACTTC.

The genes are TRBV5-1 and TRBJ1-1; 7 bases map to TRBD1. CDR1 and CDR2 (germline): SGHRS, YFSETQ. There are 13 residues in the CDR3. V lost 1 base and J lost 7; bases outside the gene matches: 4. CDR3 protein: CASSLYRDSEAFF. The DNA for the CDR3 is TGCGCCAGCAGCTTGTACCGGGACAGTGAAGCTTTCTTT.

The chain employs TRBV7-9 and TRBJ2-2, with a tentative D call TRBD1 (6 bases). The CDR3 is made up of 16 amino acids. CDR1 SEHNR and CDR2 FQNEAQ come from the germline V gene (reference sequence). Trimming pared 3 bases from V and 3 bases from J, leaving 14 bases between. CDR3 protein: CASSFFAGVDTGELFF. The DNA for the CDR3 is TGTGCCAGCAGCTTTTTCGCAGGGGTGGACACCGGGGAGCTGTTTTTT. Variable domain in full (rest from reference TRBV7-9 and TRBJ2-2): DTGVSQNPRHKITKRGQNVTFRCDPISEHNRLYWYRQTLGQGPEFLTYFQNEAQLEKSRLLSDRFSAERPKGSFSTLEIQRTEQGDSAMYLCASSFFAGVDTGELFFGEGSRLTVL.

A few counts support this clonotype. V is TRBV27 and J is TRBJ2-7, with 8 bases lining up with TRBD2. This CDR3 has 16 amino acids. CDR1 is MNHEY and CDR2 is SMNVEV in the germline V gene (reference sequence). Unmatched junction bases numbered 9, after V lost 5 bases and J lost 0 bases. This CDR3 reads CASSPDRLASSYEQYF. As DNA, the CDR3 is TGTGCCAGCAGTCCCGACCGACTAGCGTCCTCCTACGAGCAGTACTTC.

A few counts support this clonotype. The chain couples TRBV18 to TRBJ2-1, with D unclear. The CDR3 length is 15 residues. Trimming pared 1 base from V and 4 bases from J, leaving 11 bases between. Germline V gene sequence: CDR1 KGHSH, CDR2 LQKENI. The CDR3 DNA follows: TGTGCCAGCTCACCACATCCGCTCTCGTACAATGAGCAGTTCTTC. Protein sequence: CASSPHPLSYNEQFF.

The rearrangement joins TRBV5-1 to TRBJ2-1, with TRBD2 identical over 11 bases. The CDR3 runs to 15 residues. Germline V gene sequence: CDR1 SGHRS, CDR2 YFSETQ. The V and J ends lost 3 bases and 9 bases, in that order; junction bases with no gene match: 8. The CDR3 reads CASSSSGTSGGEQFF. In DNA form, the CDR3 reads TGCGCCAGCAGCTCCTCCGGGACTAGCGGCGGTGAGCAGTTCTTC. The full variable domain, with the rest looked up from reference TRBV5-1 and TRBJ2-1, is KAGVTQTPRYLIKTRGQQVTLSCSPISGHRSVSWYQQTPGQGLQFLFEYFSETQRNKGNFPGRFSGRQFSNSRSEMNVSTLELGDSALYLCASSSSGTSGGEQFFGPGTRLTVL.

The V and J genes are TRBV7-6 and TRBJ2-7; D not resolved. V was pared by 0 bases and J by 2 bases, with 14 bases between. CDR1 is SGHVS, CDR2 FNYEAQ, per germline. This CDR3 has 16 residues. This CDR3 reads CASSLADIGFTYEQYF. The CDR3 coding sequence is TGTGCCAGCAGCTTAGCAGACATCGGGTTTACCTACGAGCAGTACTTC.

J is TRBJ2-2 and V is TRBV12-3 or TRBV12-4; D remains ambiguous. This CDR3 spans 14 amino acids. V dropped 3 bases and J dropped 5 bases, with 10 bases sitting between them. The CDR3 bases are TGTGCCAGCAGTTTTATGGTTGCGACCGGGGAGCTGTTTTTT. Translated, it gives CASSFMVATGELFF.

This clonotype was observed a handful of times. This chain joins TRBV5-1 and TRBJ1-2; the D gene is possibly TRBD1 (5 bases). The length of the CDR3 is 14 residues. The germline V gene encodes CDR1 SGHRS and CDR2 YFSETQ. V gave up 4 bases and J gave up 0 bases, with 10 bases separating them. The chain's CDR3 is CASSPGTSNYGYTF. The CDR3 DNA is TGCGCCAGCAGCCCCGGGACCTCTAACTATGGCTACACCTTC.

This clonotype has ten or more counts. V is TRBV5-1 and J is TRBJ2-1, with 9 positions matching TRBD2. With 4 bases clipped from V and 6 bases from J, the junction kept 8 bases outside the gene matches. The CDR3 covers 15 residues. Germline lookup yields CDR1 SGHRS and CDR2 YFSETQ. The CDR3 DNA reads TGCGCCAGCAGCGATGGACTAGCGTTTTTCAATGAGCAGTTCTTC. Its protein is CASSDGLAFFNEQFF.

This sequence joins TRBV20-1 and TRBJ1-2; perhaps TRBD1 as D (6 bases). The CDR3 contains 14 residues. The V gene lost 3 bases and the J gene lost 4 bases, with 15 bases spanning the gap. The germline V gene encodes CDR1 DFQATT and CDR2 SNEGSKA (reference sequence). CDR3 sequence reads: CSASPRTGSYGYTF. The DNA for the CDR3 is TGCAGTGCTAGCCCCCGTACAGGGAGCTATGGCTACACCTTC.

CDR3: CSARGVGTVYNSPLHF. In DNA form, the CDR3 reads TGCAGTGCTAGAGGGGTCGGGACAGTCTATAATTCACCCCTCCACTTT. This chain connects TRBV20-1 to TRBJ1-6, with 7 nucleotides matching TRBD1. The CDR3 is 16 amino acids. Germline V gene lookup returns CDR1 DFQATT and CDR2 SNEGSKA (reference sequence). V shed 1 base and J 3 bases; nucleotides not matched to a gene: 6.

In its sample, this clonotype was seen many times. The CDR3 protein is CASTLAGTAWGYSNQPQHF. The CDR3, as DNA: TGTGCCAGCACTCTCGCCGGGACAGCTTGGGGATATAGCAATCAGCCCCAGCATTTT. The gene calls are TRBV12-3 or TRBV12-4 and TRBJ1-5, with 7 bases aligning to TRBD1. V lost 7 bases and J lost 0; bases outside the gene matches: 18. This CDR3 has 19 residues.

J is TRBJ2-1 and V is TRBV11-2; 8 bases are shared with TRBD2. Looked up from germline, CDR1 is SGHAT and CDR2 is FQNNGV. The length of the CDR3 is 15 residues. Trimming at V came to 4 bases and at J to 2 bases, leaving 4 bases not matched to a gene. The CDR3 reads CASSSFSGTYNEQFF. CDR3 in DNA: TGTGCCAGCAGCTCCTTTAGCGGGACCTACAATGAGCAGTTCTTC.

The rearrangement links TRBV13 to TRBJ1-2; D possibly corresponds to TRBD1 (5 bases). The CDR3 loop spans 15 amino acids. CDR1 is PRHDT and CDR2 is FYEKMQ in the germline V gene (reference sequence). Trimming took 4 bases from V and 1 from J, leaving 13 bases between them. Here the CDR3 reads CASSSRQQLNYGYTF. CDR3 DNA: TGTGCCAGCAGCTCGCGACAGCAGCTTAACTATGGCTACACCTTC.

A few counts support this clonotype. The CDR3 reads CASSLVPGRPTLKQYF. The CDR3 bases are TGCGCCAGCAGCTTGGTACCGGGACGGCCGACCCTAAAGCAGTACTTC. The V gene is TRBV5-1, the J gene TRBJ2-7; D assignment may be TRBD1 or TRBD2 (5 bases each). The CDR3 is made up of 16 amino acids. V was trimmed by 0 bases and J by 8 bases, leaving 21 bases between them. Germline CDR1 SGHRS, CDR2 YFSETQ. The whole variable domain, remainder taken from reference TRBV5-1 and TRBJ2-7, is KAGVTQTPRYLIKTRGQQVTLSCSPISGHRSVSWYQQTPGQGLQFLFEYFSETQRNKGNFPGRFSGRQFSNSRSEMNVSTLELGDSALYLCASSLVPGRPTLKQYFGPGTRLTVT.

This clonotype was seen only a few times. The chain recombines TRBV5-1 with TRBJ2-5, with TRBD2 identical over 12 bases. The ends lost 4 bases at V and 0 bases at J; junction bases unmatched: 4. Germline V CDR1 and CDR2: SGHRS, YFSETQ. The CDR3 runs 16 residues. The CDR3 here is CASSQTSGRYQETQYF. CDR3 DNA sequence: TGCGCCAGCAGCCAAACTAGCGGGAGGTACCAAGAGACCCAGTACTTC.

This clonotype was seen a handful of times. V usage is TRBV20-1 and J usage is TRBJ1-2; D gene uncertain. The CDR3 extends over 16 amino acids. Germline V lookup: CDR1 DFQATT, CDR2 SNEGSKA (reference sequence). The V gene lost 0 bases and the J gene lost 1 base, with 15 bases spanning the gap. The CDR3 DNA reads as TGCAGTGCTAGAGATACGTGGGAAGCGTTTAACTATGGCTACACCTTC. Translation: CSARDTWEAFNYGYTF.

V is TRBV4-1 and J is TRBJ1-2, with D possibly TRBD1 on 5 matching bases. Trimming shortened V by 2 bases and J by 0 bases, and 10 bases separated the two germline ends. Germline values: CDR1 MGHRA, CDR2 YSYEKL. The CDR3 totals 15 residues. This CDR3 is CASSQRGGANYGYTF. CDR3 nucleotide sequence: TGCGCCAGCAGCCAAAGAGGAGGGGCTAACTATGGCTACACCTTC.

Regarding this clonotype: Relative to the germline gene, one junction end is altered; a read error may explain this. The CDR3 is CRATGGRSGSRHEQYF. CDR3 coding DNA: TGCCGTGCGACCGGGGGGAGGAGCGGGAGTCGGCACGAGCAGTACTTC. The V gene is TRBV20-1, the J gene TRBJ2-7; 8 bases are shared with TRBD2. The CDR3 sequence is 16 residues long. Germline V CDR1 and CDR2: DFQATT, SNEGSKA (reference sequence).

The table lists this clonotype with a few counts. The V call is TRBV12-5, the J call TRBJ2-6, with D maybe TRBD2 (6 bases). The CDR3 is 18 residues long. In germline, CDR1 is LGHNT, CDR2 FRNRAP. The V end lost 4 bases, the J end lost 0 bases, and 16 bases lay between the germline ends. The CDR3 sequence is CASGWRAGRLSGANVLTF. The DNA for the CDR3 is TGTGCTAGTGGTTGGAGGGCAGGGCGCCTCTCTGGGGCCAACGTCCTGACTTTC.